This T cell receptor (beta chain) was captured in a study of beta chain features in type 1 diabetes. The length of the CDR3 is 15 residues. Trimming shortened V by 4 bases and J by 0 bases, and 14 bases separated the two germline ends. The V gene's germline CDR1 is SGHRS and CDR2 YFSETQ. Expressed TCRB transcripts were sequenced because the entire RNA isolate underwent reverse transcription. Some 3.4 million reads were obtained on average from naive, central memory and regulatory T cell samples. Libraries were prepared by immunoSEQ multiplex PCR; TCRdb keeps only in-frame clonotypes and omits some of them. In the table there are more than 250,000 clones, roughly 22% of which are singletons. Sorting with CD45RO/CCR7/CD25/CD127/CD95/CD27 yielded naive, central memory, regulatory and stem-like memory CD4+ cells. This clone was seen more than once but under ten times. The antigen is undetermined. Study results and limitations: When VDJ junctions were examined, type 1 diabetes patients showed fewer insertions and more deletions. All four CD4+ subsets of Type 1 diabetes patients contained TCRB CDR3s that were moderately but significantly shorter. Whether HLA type influences TCRB rearrangement remained unresolved here.

The chain combines TRBV5-1 with TRBJ2-7, with D possibly being TRBD2 (6 bases). The sequence came from a woman aged 40-49 years with type 1 diabetes. The sequenced sample was naive CD4+ T cells from blood. Here the CDR3 DNA reads TGCGCCAGCAGCCAGACTAGTACGAGCTCCTACGAGCAGTACTTC. Translating gives CASSQTSTSSYEQYF.